The text below deals with one T cell receptor beta chain. These data come from a study of blood T cell repertoires in COVID-19. Turning to the study itself: COVID-19 samples collected from the United States, Italy and Spain covered acute and convalescent phases.

The V gene end was trimmed by 5 bases and the J gene end by 7 bases; junction bases not matched to a gene: 10. Germline V gives CDR1 MNHEY, CDR2 SMNVEV (reference sequence). This CDR3 comprises 15 residues. Per the study methods: Amplification from reference gene primers served as the basis for estimated nucleated cell counts. The table came from immunoSEQ multiplex PCR; TCRdb's copy has only in-frame clones and leaves some out. The DNA was the basis for D and trimming; V, J and clone size are from that table. The sample records about 120,000 clones, around 90% being singletons. The sequencing input was peripheral blood. The sequence came from a woman in her 50s with acute or convalescent COVID-19. This rearrangement joins TRBV27 to TRBJ1-3, with TRBD1 matching 8 bases. The CDR3 spells CASSAYRGKGNTIYF. DNA for the CDR3: TGTGCCAGCAGTGCGTACAGGGGGAAAGGGAACACCATATATTTT.